Sequencing of this T cell receptor beta chain was carried out in a study of OX40 agonist ivuxolimab in advanced cancers. Notes on the study in general: At 0.1 to 3.0 mg/kg and by week 6, clonal expansion occurred in CD4+ and CD8+ blood T cells. Relatively little clonal expansion, among the lowest observed, appeared in partial responders at 0.1-3.0 mg/kg.

In regard to this clone: Its antigen is undetermined.

Autoimmune disease history or systemic immunosuppression led to patients being barred. Assay: immunoSEQ multiplex PCR; the TCRdb copy retains only in-frame clones and omits some. This sample has approximately 70,000 clones, with roughly 84% found just once. Germline V gene sequence: CDR1 SEHNR, CDR2 FQNEAQ (reference sequence). V was pared by 2 bases and J by 3 bases, with 4 bases of the junction left unmatched. The CDR3 is made up of 15 amino acids. The sequence was collected from an adult with an advanced solid tumor such as melanoma, head and neck, liver or kidney cancer. The V call is TRBV7-9, the J call TRBJ1-1; 9 positions agree with TRBD1. The sequences come from CD4+ or CD8+ T cells sorted from blood, collected in a trial of the OX40 agonist ivuxolimab. CDR3 nucleotides: TGTGCCAGCAGCTTACGGGGGACAGGGTACACTGAAGCTTTCTTT. Translating it yields CASSLRGTGYTEAFF. Full variable domain (rest looked up from reference TRBV7-9 and TRBJ1-1): DTGVSQNPRHKITKRGQNVTFRCDPISEHNRLYWYRQTLGQGPEFLTYFQNEAQLEKSRLLSDRFSAERPKGSFSTLEIQRTEQGDSAMYLCASSLRGTGYTEAFFGQGTRLTVV.